This T cell receptor (beta chain) was captured by sequencing in a study of cytomegalovirus exposure and HLA in healthy donors. Study-wide results and limits: Analyzed later, association rates of TCRs varied across HLA loci, with DRB1 most and HLA-C fewest. A few V segments could not be told apart, such as TRBV6-2 and TRBV6-3, and were left out. Donors were assumed by presence/absence analyses to have roughly uniform sequencing depth. The listing of 150 to 200 TCR beta chains classed them as cytomegalovirus-associated.

The V and J ends lost 3 bases and 7 bases, in that order; junction bases with no gene match: 5. The CDR3 length is 14 residues. Germline lookup yields CDR1 SGHVS and CDR2 FQNEAQ. As to this clone: What it recognizes is unknown.

Primers included in the PCR were 60 Vbeta and 13 Jbeta primers. Measured with immunoSEQ multiplex PCR; TCRdb has only the in-frame clones, and not every one. Of 220,000 or so clones listed, 82% were seen once; the top ten hold less than 3%. Sequencing was carried out using PBMCs. The TCR was taken from a middle-aged woman in good health and CMV-seronegative. The gene calls are TRBV7-8 and TRBJ2-3; 9 bases line up with TRBD1. This CDR3 is CASSFPTGGNTQYF. CDR3 DNA: TGTGCCAGCAGCTTCCCGACAGGGGGGAATACGCAGTATTTT.